This entry lists 32 T cell receptor beta chains sequenced from one sample in a study of OX40 agonist ivuxolimab in advanced cancers. Sequenced by immunoSEQ multiplex PCR; TCRdb stores in-frame clones only, minus some. The table shows 77,000 or so clones, with 90% occurring only once. This material consisted of CD4+ or CD8+ T cells sorted from blood, taken in a trial of the OX40 agonist ivuxolimab. These receptors came from an adult with an advanced solid tumor such as melanoma, head and neck, liver or kidney cancer.

V is TRBV5-6 and J is TRBJ2-6; D uncertain. V was shortened by 4 bases and J by 2 bases, with 7 bases between the two germline ends. The CDR3 is 14 residues long. Germline-derived CDR1 and CDR2 are SGHDT and YYEEEE. In nucleotides, the CDR3 is TGTGCCAGCAGCGCGTCTACTGGGGCCAACGTCCTGACTTTC. It is translated as CASSASTGANVLTF.

This chain connects TRBV30 to TRBJ2-2, with D possibly matching TRBD1 (5 bases). The CDR3 length is 13 residues. CDR1 and CDR2 (germline): GTSNPN, SVGIG (reference sequence). Trimming cost V 4 bases and J 3 bases, with 9 bases left between them. CDR3 bases: TGTGCCTGGAACGGCAGGGACACCGGGGAGCTGTTTTTT. Its translation is CAWNGRDTGELFF.

The chain combines TRBV19 with TRBJ2-2, with TRBD2 identical over 10 bases. This CDR3 has 13 residues. CDR1 and CDR2 from the germline V gene are LNHDA and SQIVND (reference sequence). The V and J ends lost 9 bases and 7 bases, in that order; junction bases with no gene match: 5. CDR3: CASMGLAFGELFF. Written as DNA, the CDR3 is TGTGCCAGCATGGGACTAGCGTTCGGGGAGCTGTTTTTT.

The chain couples TRBV5-1 to TRBJ2-4; the D gene is possibly TRBD1 (6 bases). The CDR3 extends over 14 amino acids. The V end was cut by 2 bases, the J end by 2 bases, with 8 bases between. CDR1 SGHRS and CDR2 YFSETQ come from the germline V gene. In DNA form, the CDR3 reads TGCGCCAGCAGCTTACAGGGACCCAAAAACATTCAGTACTTC. Its protein product is CASSLQGPKNIQYF. Together with reference TRBV5-1 and TRBJ2-4, the CDR3 gives the full variable domain: KAGVTQTPRYLIKTRGQQVTLSCSPISGHRSVSWYQQTPGQGLQFLFEYFSETQRNKGNFPGRFSGRQFSNSRSEMNVSTLELGDSALYLCASSLQGPKNIQYFGAGTRLSVL.

The chain combines TRBV30 with TRBJ2-4, with no clear D. The CDR3 is 12 amino acids. Deletions cut 0 bases from V and 7 bases from J, with 7 bases between. Germline V CDR1 and CDR2: GTSNPN, SVGIG (reference sequence). The DNA for the CDR3 is TGTGCCTGGAGTGTACTTAGTAACATTCAGTACTTC. Translated: CAWSVLSNIQYF.

This clone was counted only a few times. The chain uses TRBV6-5 and TRBJ1-1; D gene unclear. CDR3 length equals 15 residues. Germline CDR1 is MNHEY and CDR2 is SVGAGI. V gave up 0 bases and J gave up 2 bases, with 10 bases separating them. The CDR3 DNA sequence: TGTGCCAGCAGTTACTCGGAGGCCCTTAACACTGAAGCTTTCTTT. Translation: CASSYSEALNTEAFF.

This sequence joins TRBV6-5 and TRBJ2-1, with D possibly matching TRBD2 (6 bases). There are 11 residues in the CDR3. The V gene lost 5 bases and the J gene lost 9 bases, with 8 bases spanning the gap. Germline CDR1 and CDR2: MNHEY and SVGAGI. As DNA, the CDR3 is TGTGCCAGCAGTGACGGGGGTGAGCAGTTCTTC. Protein product: CASSDGGEQFF.

This chain joins TRBV5-1 and TRBJ2-5; D could derive from TRBD1 or TRBD2 (7 bases each). Trimming stripped 4 bases from V and 5 bases from J, with 18 bases between. The CDR3 loop spans 15 amino acids. The germline V gene encodes CDR1 SGHRS and CDR2 YFSETQ. CDR3 nucleotides: TGCGCCAGCAGCATGACAGGGAGGGACCGGGAGACCCAGTACTTC. Its protein is CASSMTGRDRETQYF.

The J gene is TRBJ1-6, the V gene TRBV9; no definite D call. This CDR3 has 14 amino acids. The V gene's germline CDR1 is SGDLS and CDR2 YYNGEE. Trimming took 4 bases from V and 5 from J, leaving 10 bases between them. CDR3 sequence: CASSPGSNNSPLHF. CDR3 coding DNA: TGTGCCAGCAGCCCCGGATCCAATAATTCACCCCTCCACTTT.

The J gene is TRBJ2-7, the V gene TRBV2; weak D call: TRBD2 (5 bases). The CDR3 is made up of 15 amino acids. CDR1 SNHLY and CDR2 FYNNEI come from the germline V gene. V was clipped by 2 bases and J by 6 bases, with 17 bases between them. The CDR3 nucleotides read TGTGCCAGCAGTGAAAATGTGCTTCGAGGGTCCGAGCAGTACTTC. The encoded protein is CASSENVLRGSEQYF.

The J gene is TRBJ1-4, the V gene TRBV4-1, with 10 bases matching TRBD1. This CDR3 is 16 amino acids long. V lost 0 bases to trimming and J lost 5 bases; unmatched junction nucleotides: 3. The germline V gene has CDR1 MGHRA and CDR2 YSYEKL. The CDR3 DNA reads as TGCGCCAGCAGCCAAGAGATGGGACAGGGGAATGAAAAACTGTTTTTT. Translated: CASSQEMGQGNEKLFF.

The CDR3 sequence is CASSSTDSTYEQYF. CDR3 coding DNA: TGCGCCAGCAGCTCCACGGACAGTACCTACGAGCAGTACTTC. The V gene is TRBV5-1, the J gene TRBJ2-7; perhaps TRBD1 as D (6 bases). V was pared by 3 bases and J by 2 bases, with 12 bases between. Germline V lookup: CDR1 SGHRS, CDR2 YFSETQ. The CDR3 loop spans 14 amino acids.

V usage is TRBV11-2 and J usage is TRBJ1-3; 7 bases line up with TRBD1. Germline lookup yields CDR1 SGHAT and CDR2 FQNNGV. This CDR3 is 15 amino acids long. With V trimmed by 5 bases and J by 1 base, 5 bases remained unmatched. The CDR3: CASSRQGLSGNTIYF. The CDR3 nucleotides read TGTGCCAGCAGCCGACAGGGATTATCTGGAAACACCATATATTTT.

The chain couples TRBV7-9 to TRBJ1-2; D not certain. Trimming pared 11 bases from V and 0 bases from J, leaving 10 bases between. The CDR3 has 12 residues. Looked up from germline, CDR1 is SEHNR and CDR2 is FQNEAQ (reference sequence). CDR3 amino acids: CAGFQTNYGYTF. CDR3 DNA: TGTGCCGGGTTCCAAACTAACTATGGCTACACCTTC.

The V gene is TRBV5-1, the J gene TRBJ1-5; D unclear. With 0 bases removed from V and 11 bases from J, the gap between germline ends came to 12 bases. CDR1 and CDR2 from the germline V gene are SGHRS and YFSETQ. This CDR3 has 13 amino acids. The CDR3: CASSLGDKESQHF. The DNA of the CDR3 is TGCGCCAGCAGCTTGGGTGACAAGGAGTCCCAGCATTTT.

The genes are TRBV6-5 and TRBJ2-5, with a tentative D call TRBD1 (5 bases). The CDR3 extends over 15 amino acids. CDR1 and CDR2 (germline): MNHEY, SVGAGI. The V gene lost 0 bases and the J gene lost 2 bases, with 10 bases spanning the gap. The CDR3 DNA sequence: TGTGCCAGCAGTTACTCGTATCAGGGTCAAGAGACCCAGTACTTC. Its translation: CASSYSYQGQETQYF.

The V gene is TRBV5-1, the J gene TRBJ1-4; weak D call: TRBD1 (6 bases). Germline CDR1 and CDR2: SGHRS and YFSETQ. Between the trimmed V and J ends, which lost 2 bases and 0 bases, there was a span of 8 bases. This CDR3 contains 15 residues. The CDR3 nucleotides read TGCGCCAGCAGCTTAGGGACAACAACTAATGAAAAACTGTTTTTT. Amino acids: CASSLGTTTNEKLFF. The full variable domain, its missing parts supplied by reference TRBV5-1 and TRBJ1-4, is KAGVTQTPRYLIKTRGQQVTLSCSPISGHRSVSWYQQTPGQGLQFLFEYFSETQRNKGNFPGRFSGRQFSNSRSEMNVSTLELGDSALYLCASSLGTTTNEKLFFGSGTQLSVL.

The gene calls are TRBV28 and TRBJ1-4, with TRBD1 matching over 7 bases. J was trimmed by 3 bases and V by 2 bases; bases with no gene match: 3. Germline values: CDR1 MDHEN, CDR2 SYDVKM. The CDR3 contains 15 residues. As DNA, the CDR3 is TGTGCCAGCAGTTTAGCAGGGGGGGCTAATGAAAAACTGTTTTTT. This codes for CASSLAGGANEKLFF.

The rearrangement joins TRBV5-1 to TRBJ2-3; 11 positions agree with TRBD2. This CDR3 has 16 residues. Germline CDR1 SGHRS, CDR2 YFSETQ. The ends lost 4 bases at V and 2 bases at J; junction bases unmatched: 6. CDR3 amino acids: CASSTGLAGVTDTQYF. The CDR3 nucleotides are TGCGCCAGCAGCACCGGACTAGCGGGCGTCACAGATACGCAGTATTTT.

J is TRBJ1-2 and V is TRBV6-6; D possibly corresponds to TRBD1 (6 bases). Germline-derived CDR1 and CDR2 are MNHNY and SVGAGI (reference sequence). The CDR3 has 13 residues. V was clipped by 6 bases and J by 5 bases, with 13 bases between them. CDR3 loop: CASSPDGQYGYTF. CDR3 coding DNA: TGTGCCAGCAGCCCTGACGGACAGTATGGCTACACCTTC.

The chain carries TRBV11-3 and TRBJ1-2; tentatively, D is TRBD1 (6 bases). The ends were cut back, 4 bases at V and 12 bases at J, with 18 bases in the middle. The CDR3 loop spans 13 amino acids. Germline lookup yields CDR1 SGHNT and CDR2 YENEEA. CDR3 bases: TGTGCCAGCAGCTCACAACCTGGACAGCCGAACACCTTC. This codes for CASSSQPGQPNTF.

The V call is TRBV5-1, the J call TRBJ2-1; TRBD2 agrees at 7 bases. The CDR3 covers 15 residues. Germline V gene sequence: CDR1 SGHRS, CDR2 YFSETQ. V was clipped by 4 bases and J by 1 base; unmatched bases: 5. The chain's CDR3 is CASSPVGGSYNEQFF. The CDR3 DNA reads as TGCGCCAGCAGCCCGGTCGGGGGGTCCTACAATGAGCAGTTCTTC.

V is TRBV5-1 and J is TRBJ2-1, with 11 positions matching TRBD2. V lost 3 bases to trimming and J lost 4 bases; unmatched junction nucleotides: 6. Germline CDR1 reads SGHRS; CDR2 reads YFSETQ. CDR3 length: 16 residues. CDR3 DNA sequence: TGCGCCAGCAGCTCCTCCGGGACTAGCGGATACAATGAGCAGTTCTTC. Translation gives CASSSSGTSGYNEQFF.

This chain uses TRBV7-2 with TRBJ2-5; 12 bases line up with TRBD2. Germline V CDR1 and CDR2: SGHTA, FQGNSA. J was trimmed by 4 bases and V by 5 bases; bases with no gene match: 8. CDR3 length: 16 amino acids. CDR3 residues: CASSSLAGGPGETQYF. The CDR3 DNA follows: TGTGCCAGCAGCAGTCTAGCGGGGGGGCCGGGAGAGACCCAGTACTTC.

The gene calls are TRBV6-1 and TRBJ2-2; D is unclear. Deletions cut 5 bases from V and 5 bases from J, with 9 bases between. The CDR3 spans 13 residues. Per germline, CDR1 MNHNS and CDR2 SASEGT. CDR3 region: CASSFYETGELFF. In nucleotides, the CDR3 is TGTGCCAGCAGTTTTTACGAAACCGGGGAGCTGTTTTTT.

This clone was found a few times. V and J are TRBV15 and TRBJ1-1; 8 bases are a match to TRBD1. Germline trimming cut 1 base from V and 1 base from J; bases unmatched to any gene: 5. The CDR3 contains 16 residues. Germline V lookup: CDR1 LNHNV, CDR2 YYDKDF (reference sequence). The CDR3 sequence: CATSRGQGIANTEAFF. CDR3 DNA sequence: TGTGCCACCAGCAGAGGACAGGGGATTGCGAACACTGAAGCTTTCTTT.

The chain has TRBV18 and TRBJ1-6, with a possible D match to TRBD1 (5 bases). Trimming stripped 4 bases from V and 7 bases from J, with 14 bases between. The CDR3 is 15 residues long. Germline V gene lookup returns CDR1 KGHSH and CDR2 LQKENI. CDR3 loop: CASSQSRQQNSPLHF. In nucleotides, the CDR3 is TGTGCCAGCTCACAGTCTCGACAGCAGAATTCACCCCTCCACTTT.

V is TRBV11-3 and J is TRBJ2-5; D call uncertain. CDR1 is SGHNT and CDR2 is YENEEA in the germline V gene. CDR3 size: 13 residues. V shed 1 base and J shed 5 bases, with 8 bases lying between them. The CDR3: CASSLAGSETQYF. CDR3 nucleotide sequence: TGTGCCAGCAGCTTAGCCGGGTCCGAGACCCAGTACTTC.

This chain joins TRBV30 and TRBJ1-3, with no clear D. Germline CDR1 is GTSNPN and CDR2 is SVGIG (reference sequence). The CDR3 consists of 14 residues. The ends were cut back, 4 bases at V and 0 bases at J, with 10 bases in the middle. This CDR3 reads CAWTVQLSGNTIYF. The CDR3, as DNA: TGTGCCTGGACGGTTCAACTCTCTGGAAACACCATATATTTT.

This chain links TRBV18 with TRBJ1-6; D uncertain. The CDR3 length is 14 residues. The V gene's germline CDR1 is KGHSH and CDR2 LQKENI. The V end lost 1 base, the J end lost 8 bases, and 9 bases lay between the germline ends. The CDR3 region is CASSPRGEDSPLHF. CDR3 DNA sequence: TGTGCCAGCTCACCACGGGGAGAAGATTCACCCCTCCACTTT.

The rearrangement links TRBV5-1 to TRBJ2-7; D remains unclear. V was trimmed by 7 bases and J by 2 bases, leaving 16 bases between them. Germline V lookup: CDR1 SGHRS, CDR2 YFSETQ. This CDR3 comprises 14 residues. The CDR3, as DNA: TGCGCCAGCCGCAGAGAATTTACCCCCTACGAGCAGTACTTC. It yields the protein CASRREFTPYEQYF. Variable domain in full (rest from reference TRBV5-1 and TRBJ2-7): KAGVTQTPRYLIKTRGQQVTLSCSPISGHRSVSWYQQTPGQGLQFLFEYFSETQRNKGNFPGRFSGRQFSNSRSEMNVSTLELGDSALYLCASRREFTPYEQYFGPGTRLTVT.

This clone was detected only once. The rearrangement joins TRBV21-1 to TRBJ1-1. TRBV21-1 is annotated as a pseudogene. There are 17 residues in the CDR3. CDR3 sequence reads: CASSRDRWGAGGTEAFF. The DNA of the CDR3 is TGTGCCAGCAGCAGAGACCGGTGGGGGGCAGGAGGCACTGAAGCTTTCTTT.